The 4 T cell receptor beta chains given below trace back to one sample, sequenced in a study of T cells after yellow fever vaccination. One entry per CDR3 protein results from TCRdb running MiXCR on the 5' RACE reads. Of approximately 300,000 distinct CDR3 sequences detected, around 6.8% appear once; the ten largest clones hold over 15%. Sequencing was performed on PBMCs, taken around 45 days after the first yellow fever vaccination. These receptor sequences come from a man younger than 35 who received the YFV17D yellow fever vaccine.

This clonotype was seen many times. The rearrangement uses TRBV7-9 and TRBJ2-7; D is unclear. The V gene lost 5 bases and the J gene lost 3 bases, with 14 bases spanning the gap. CDR3 length: 14 residues. Germline V CDR1 and CDR2: SEHNR, FQNEAQ (reference sequence). CDR3 loop: CASSPLTRYYEQYF. DNA for the CDR3: TGTGCCAGCAGCCCGCTGACAAGGTACTACGAGCAGTACTTC.

This clonotype was counted ten times or more. This chain joins TRBV12-3 or TRBV12-4 and TRBJ2-5; D could derive from TRBD1 or TRBD2 (5 bases each). The V end lost 5 bases, the J end lost 0 bases, and 16 bases lay between the germline ends. This CDR3 spans 16 amino acids. CDR3 coding DNA: TGTGCCAGCAGTCCGACGAGACAGACTAACCAAGAGACCCAGTACTTC. This encodes CASSPTRQTNQETQYF.

The chain has TRBV28 and TRBJ1-5; D is possibly TRBD1 (6 bases). V shed 11 bases and J shed 2 bases, with 19 bases lying between them. CDR1 MDHEN and CDR2 SYDVKM come from the germline V gene. The CDR3 runs to 15 residues. CDR3 nucleotide sequence: TGTGCCCACAGGGCCGCCGCCTTTGGCAATCAGCCCCAGCATTTT. It translates to CAHRAAAFGNQPQHF.

The genes are TRBV7-9 and TRBJ2-7, with 11 positions matching TRBD2. The CDR3 covers 17 residues. CDR1 and CDR2 from the germline V gene are SEHNR and FQNEAQ (reference sequence). J gave up 2 bases and V 2 bases, and 8 bases lay outside the gene matches. The chain's CDR3 is CASSLTLAGGLPYEQYF. Here the CDR3 DNA reads TGTGCCAGCAGCTTAACCCTAGCGGGGGGCCTGCCCTACGAGCAGTACTTC.